These 16 T cell receptor beta chains share one sample of origin, sequenced in a study of T cell responses to AZD1222 COVID-19 vaccine. Libraries were prepared by immunoSEQ multiplex PCR; TCRdb keeps only in-frame clonotypes and omits some of them. This sample carries 130,000 to 150,000 clones, around 93% of them seen once, and the ten largest clones take approximately 3.6%. This specimen was peripheral blood, taken 28 days after the second AZD1222 dose. These receptors all stem from an adult who received the AZD1222 COVID-19 vaccine.

This chain uses TRBV3-1 (or the pseudogene TRBV3-2) with TRBJ1-6; D is undetermined. Trimming left V 0 bases short and J 10 bases short, with 13 bases between. Germline V gene lookup returns CDR1 LGHDT and CDR2 YNNKEL (reference sequence). The CDR3 spans 15 residues. The CDR3 DNA follows: TGTGCCAGCAGCCAAGAAGGTTCGAGGAACTCACCCCTCCACTTT. Amino acid sequence: CASSQEGSRNSPLHF.

This sequence joins TRBV11-3 and TRBJ2-4; 11 bases are shared with TRBD2. The V and J ends lost 5 bases and 0 bases, in that order; junction bases with no gene match: 3. Per the germline V gene, CDR1 is SGHNT and CDR2 is YENEEA. This CDR3 has 16 amino acids. CDR3 sequence reads: CASSPGLAGAKNIQYF. DNA for the CDR3: TGTGCCAGCAGCCCAGGACTAGCGGGAGCCAAAAACATTCAGTACTTC.

The CDR3 region has the DNA TGTGCCAGCAGCCGAACCTACGAGCAGTACTTC. Its protein is CASSRTYEQYF. The chain joins TRBV3-1 (or the pseudogene TRBV3-2) to TRBJ2-7; D gene unclear. V was cut by 4 bases and J by 2 bases, with 3 bases left in between. Germline V lookup: CDR1 LGHDT, CDR2 YNNKEL (reference sequence). The CDR3 sequence is 11 residues long.

The gene calls are TRBV21-1 and TRBJ2-1; TRBD1 reflects the table's D call only, with no check against the DNA. TRBV21-1 is noted as a pseudogene. The CDR3 runs to 16 residues. CDR3 residues: CASSKGAGGIYNEQFF. The CDR3 nucleotides are TGTGCCAGCAGCAAAGGGGCAGGGGGCATCTACAATGAGCAGTTCTTC.

The V and J genes are TRBV30 and TRBJ2-1, with D possibly being TRBD2 (5 bases). Trimming removed 5 bases from V and 2 bases from J, with 10 bases in between. The CDR3 loop spans 13 amino acids. Per the germline V gene, CDR1 is GTSNPN and CDR2 is SVGIG (reference sequence). The CDR3 region has the DNA TGTGCCTGGGAAGGGAGAGCCTACAATGAGCAGTTCTTC. It codes for CAWEGRAYNEQFF. The whole variable domain, filled in from reference TRBV30 and TRBJ2-1, reads SQTIHQWPATLVQPVGSPLSLECTVEGTSNPNLYWYRQAAGRGLQLLFYSVGIGQISSEVPQNLSASRPQDRQFILSSKKLLLSDSGFYLCAWEGRAYNEQFFGPGTRLTVL.

The chain couples TRBV27 to TRBJ2-3, with 7 positions matching TRBD1. Germline CDR1 MNHEY, CDR2 SMNVEV (reference sequence). V lost 5 bases, J lost 4 bases, and 12 bases stayed unmatched. The CDR3 length is 16 residues. The CDR3 sequence is CASSRTTGLSADTQYF. In nucleotides, the CDR3 is TGTGCCAGCAGTCGTACGACAGGGTTGTCCGCAGATACGCAGTATTTT.

V and J are TRBV7-2 and TRBJ2-1; 10 bases are a match to TRBD1. The CDR3 covers 18 residues. Trimming removed 5 bases from V and 5 bases from J; junction bases left unmatched: 15. CDR1 is SGHTA, CDR2 FQGNSA, per germline. The CDR3 coding sequence is TGTGCCAGCAGCCTGAATCGCTTGGGGACAGGGGTTGACAATGAGCAGTTCTTC. It encodes CASSLNRLGTGVDNEQFF. The variable domain in full, completed from reference TRBV7-2 and TRBJ2-1, reads GAGVSQSPSNKVTEKGKDVELRCDPISGHTALYWYRQSLGQGLEFLIYFQGNSAPDKSGLPSDRFSAERTGGSVSTLTIQRTQQEDSAVYLCASSLNRLGTGVDNEQFFGPGTRLTVL.

CDR3 sequence: CASSLTSGTAGGKLFF. In nucleotides, the CDR3 is TGTGCCAGCAGCCTCACTTCCGGGACAGCCGGCGGAAAACTGTTTTTT. The chain has TRBV14 and TRBJ1-4, with 7 positions matching TRBD1. The length of the CDR3 is 16 residues. The V and J ends lost 4 bases and 10 bases, in that order; junction bases with no gene match: 15. The V gene's germline CDR1 is SGHDN and CDR2 FVKESK.

The chain links TRBV29-1 to TRBJ1-1, with 7 bases lining up with TRBD1. CDR1 and CDR2 (germline): SQVTM, ANQGSEA. The CDR3 extends over 15 amino acids. The V gene end was trimmed by 7 bases and the J gene end by 5 bases; junction bases not matched to a gene: 16. The CDR3: CSGTLTGRGGTEAFF. The CDR3 bases are TGCAGCGGGACCTTGACAGGGCGTGGAGGAACTGAAGCTTTCTTT.

This chain connects TRBV5-4 to TRBJ2-1, with D maybe TRBD2 (5 bases). The germline V gene encodes CDR1 SGHNT and CDR2 YYREEE (reference sequence). The CDR3 runs 16 residues. V was pared by 4 bases and J by 1 base, with 15 bases between. This CDR3 is CASSPPKDSSYNEQFF. The DNA for the CDR3 is TGTGCCAGCAGCCCACCAAAGGACTCGTCCTACAATGAGCAGTTCTTC.

This chain connects TRBV6-4 to TRBJ2-3; TRBD1 is a possible D gene (5 bases). CDR3 size: 15 residues. Trimming shortened V by 0 bases and J by 4 bases, and 11 bases separated the two germline ends. Germline loops: CDR1 MRHNA, CDR2 SNTAGT. DNA for the CDR3: TGTGCCAGCAGTGACTCCCCCCAGGGCGCAGATACGCAGTATTTT. As protein: CASSDSPQGADTQYF.

This CDR3 is CASRGALAGWADTQYF. The CDR3 DNA reads TGTGCCAGCCGCGGTGCACTAGCGGGCTGGGCAGATACGCAGTATTTT. V is TRBV2 and J is TRBJ2-3, with 9 bases fitting TRBD2. This CDR3 region has 16 residues. V lost 8 bases and J lost 4; bases outside the gene matches: 13. Germline V lookup: CDR1 SNHLY, CDR2 FYNNEI.

This clone was recorded a few times. The rearrangement uses TRBV7-2 and TRBJ2-5; D uncertain. V gave up 5 bases and J gave up 2 bases, with 6 bases separating them. Germline V gene sequence: CDR1 SGHTA, CDR2 FQGNSA. The CDR3 extends over 12 amino acids. CDR3 DNA: TGTGCCAGCAGCCCCTCTCAAGAGACCCAGTACTTC. Its translation: CASSPSQETQYF.

This sequence joins TRBV12-3 or TRBV12-4 and TRBJ1-3, with a tentative D call TRBD1 (6 bases). Trimming cost V 7 bases and J 4 bases, with 11 bases left between them. The CDR3 consists of 13 residues. DNA for the CDR3: TGTGCCAGCACGAACAGGGTGGGAAACACCATATATTTT. This codes for CASTNRVGNTIYF.

V is TRBV7-9 and J is TRBJ1-1; D unclear. CDR1 and CDR2 from the germline V gene are SEHNR and FQNEAQ (reference sequence). The CDR3 is 11 amino acids. The V gene lost 5 bases and the J gene lost 6 bases, with 7 bases spanning the gap. The CDR3 sequence: CASSRHPEAFF. The CDR3 nucleotides read TGTGCCAGCAGCCGGCACCCTGAAGCTTTCTTT.

V is TRBV24-1 and J is TRBJ1-1; D possibly corresponds to TRBD1 (6 bases). The CDR3 extends over 15 amino acids. CDR1 and CDR2 from the germline V gene are KGHDR and SFDVKD. The V end lost 1 base, the J end lost 4 bases, and 12 bases lay between the germline ends. The CDR3 DNA follows: TGTGCCACCAGTGATTTTCAGGGGCGGGGCACTGAAGCTTTCTTT. Its protein is CATSDFQGRGTEAFF.